This T cell receptor beta chain was recovered during a study of cytomegalovirus exposure and HLA in healthy donors (dated by TCRdb to 2015 to 2018). Study-wide context: According to an earlier analysis of 587 of the donors, roughly 180 million T cells yielded 117 million unique TCR beta sequences and around 280 Gb of sequence data. An early release covering over 500 HLA-typed donors comprised approximately 290 gigabases of sequencing data and around 80 million unique TCR sequences. Of the 300 to 450 genotyped donors, approximately 80% fell in the genetic ancestry cluster associated with self-reported Caucasian donors. The study aimed to test whether cataloging public T cell receptors could reveal signatures of past pathogen exposure. The study profiled the T cell repertoires of some 610 subjects by immunosequencing and related them to cytomegalovirus serostatus. Along with the roughly 610-subject first cohort, a separate validation cohort of approximately 110 different subjects was used. To predict cytomegalovirus infection status, the study brought together high-throughput TCR immunosequencing, statistical association of individual TCRs with disease status, and machine learning. In a later analysis, previously published TCR beta repertoires from fewer than 750 donors were re-analyzed and high-resolution HLA genotyping was added so that TCR occurrence patterns could be studied. In the later analysis, no new phenotypic data were used to find candidate immune exposures; instead, reliance was placed on TCR beta sequences and their occurrence across donors. In an earlier analysis of 587 of the donors, high-throughput TCR beta sequencing was used to judge whether each TCR beta V gene segment behaved as functional or pseudogenic. Donor age, sex, ethnicity and CMV serostatus were compiled alongside the repertoire data. Genome-wide SNP genotypes for about three fifths of the roughly 700 donors were used in a later genetic analysis, which treated that subset as a discovery cohort. All discovery cohort repertoires had been generated using a single sequencing platform. HLA typing covered class I and class II loci at four-digit resolution. Typing coverage varied by locus: about 629-630 donors for A, B, C, DRB1 and DQB1; approximately 560 for DQA1; more than 600 for DPA1; approximately 450 for DPB1. Four to six DR-DQ haplotypes were handled as single units for association and clustering, since linkage in the cohort was strong. Across approximately 400 genotyped donors of the cohort, an average of about 220,000 unique TCR beta nucleotide sequences per donor were sequenced, and roughly 17% of those sequences were non-productive. General findings and caveats noted by the study authors: V-gene and J-gene trimming of TCR beta chains was associated with a missense DCLRE1C variant in a later genetic analysis, and the association was replicated in an independent cohort. Several of the top co-occurrence clusters appeared to be linked to parvovirus B19, influenza, CMV and Epstein-Barr virus, according to a later analysis. Because the 87-base-pair reads could not distinguish some IMGT-functional V segments, including TRBV6-2 and TRBV6-3, those segments were excluded. Roughly uniform sequencing depth across donors was assumed in presence/absence analyses, although this assumption may not hold. Only TCR beta chains were sequenced in this cohort, and the absence of alpha or paired-chain data limited detectable features. In a later analysis, TCR association rates were found to vary across HLA loci, with the most associated TCRs seen for DRB1 alleles and the fewest for HLA-C alleles. In a later analysis, some 18,000 TCR beta sequences were associated with specific HLA alleles at a false discovery rate of 0.05. In vitro tests confirmed that a few of the cytomegalovirus-associated TCR beta chains recognize cytomegalovirus antigens. The only immune exposure information available for the cohort was CMV serostatus. A later analysis found that HLA-associated TCR beta chains were more clonally expanded and had lower generation probabilities than equally common non-associated chains. Correlated functional status among segregating V segments might reflect linkage disequilibrium, but an unknown experimental factor could not be ruled out. A later genetic analysis reported fewer N-insertions in productive TCRs among donors in an Asian-associated ancestry cluster than the roughly 700-donor mean. Most CMV-associated TCR beta chains appeared to be HLA-restricted in a later analysis, and the HLA associations seemed to be driven largely by CMV exposure. A cluster of highly shared sequence variants was judged likely to represent a technical artifact of the sequencing pipeline. Because HLA typing was unavailable for some donors at each locus, only the typed subset was used in association tests. According to the authors, the approach could potentially be generalized to other disease states and immunological phenotypes. Because counts were too low, about 17 rarely observed V segments, including chromosome 9 orphons, were excluded from the earlier analysis of several hundred of the donors. A total of about 180 TCR beta chains were listed by the study as associated with cytomegalovirus. A further reported finding was that TCR beta sequences accurately predicted the HLA-A and HLA-B alleles for most subjects in the first cohort. Broadly in line with IMGT annotations, most TCR beta V segments showed up in productive rearrangements about 90% or about 30% of the time in an earlier analysis of 450 to 600 of the donors. Across donors, most TCR sequences were observed very rarely, whereas some public TCRs were present in many individuals. The classifier was reported to diagnose cytomegalovirus status with high specificity and sensitivity in both the original and validation cohorts. Assigning TCR associations to individual alleles was difficult when HLA alleles, especially DR and DQ, strongly co-occurred.

CDR1 is given as SGHNT and CDR2 as YYREEE, both from the germline V gene (reference sequence). V was cut back by 3 bases and J by 7 bases, leaving a gap of 16 bases between them. The CDR3 sequence holds 14 residues, the cysteine and phenylalanine included. The kept DNA is CDR3 alone, 42 bases in frame from the first base. The cohort comprised hundreds of healthy bone marrow donors. Cohort members were all nominally healthy when sampled, although unrecorded immune exposures were likely present. The donor was CMV seropositive and belonged to the group of 250 to 300 seropositive cohort members. A peripheral blood sample was provided by each donor, and peripheral blood mononuclear cells were used for TCR beta sequencing. Genomic DNA extraction from the blood cell samples was performed with the Qiagen DNeasy Blood Extraction Kit. This clone was counted between two and nine times. Its antigen remains undetermined. No base-level quality is on record; no much larger clone is a single base apart.

The library was made by the immunoSEQ multiplex PCR assay. For the multiplex PCR, a mixture combining 60 forward primers for TCR Vbeta segments and 13 reverse primers for TCR Jbeta segments was used. The CDR3 region of rearranged TCR beta genes was amplified from genomic DNA with a multiplex PCR assay. The amplified TCR beta libraries were sequenced on the Illumina HiSeq System as 87-base-pair reads. Regarding the original processing steps: A later analysis counted tens of millions of unique TCR beta chains across the roughly 700 repertoires, and 9 million to 14 million of these chains were shared by at least two donors. Raw reads were error-corrected and collapsed into unique sequences by a nearest-neighbor algorithm in which closely related sequences were merged to remove PCR and sequencing errors. To assign V, D and J gene segments, CDR3 sequences were aligned to IMGT reference sequences. For a sequence to be retained, at least a six-nucleotide match to both a V gene segment and a J gene segment was required. A rearrangement was called productive if the CDR3 had no stop codons and remained in frame with V and J, and every other rearrangement was called non-productive. CDR3 was defined by IMGT convention, running from the second conserved V-encoded cysteine to the conserved J-encoded phenylalanine. The earlier analysis of approximately 500 of the donors excluded sequences that lacked an unambiguous match to a single V gene segment. An earlier analysis of fewer than 750 of the donors called V segments functional above 56.7% productive rearrangements and segregating when the between-donor standard deviation exceeded 5%. A statistical classification framework was built to diagnose cytomegalovirus status from the catalog of TCR beta chain sequences. A later analysis assigned V and J genes by comparing TCR nucleotide sequences with IMGT/GENE-DB human TR gene sequences. A later analysis assigned CDR3 sequences and most-parsimonious VDJ recombination scenarios with the TCRdist pipeline. In a later analysis, each TCR beta chain was defined by its CDR3 amino acid sequence together with its V-gene family, and reads without a unique V-gene family were excluded. To address suspected cross-contamination and a sequencing artifact, a later analysis removed 550 to 750 highly shared, low-generation-probability nucleotide sequences. In a later analysis, a clonal expansion index was calculated for each public chain from normalized within-repertoire ranks of inferred template counts. Generation probabilities in a later analysis came from a VDJ recombination model fitted to out-of-frame rearrangements, and those results were checked against IGoR. A later analysis scored TCR-TCR, TCR-HLA and TCR-CMV co-occurrence with hypergeometric tests, applying a repertoire-size bias correction to TCR pairs. In a later analysis, false discovery rates were estimated by permuting HLA or CMV assignments 20 times. In a later analysis, co-occurring TCRs were grouped using DBSCAN, and TCRdist sequence similarity was added for clustering within HLA-allele-positive subsets. Repertoires with fewer than 30,000 or more than 120,000 public chains, plus five repertoires with anomalous nucleotide sharing, were excluded from co-occurrence clustering. Imported from immuneACCESS, the table was reduced by TCRdb to in-frame sequences with V and J called. These copies leave out some clones; in studies compared against another copy, an unresolved V gene accounts for under half, and the cause of the remainder is not known. That table gives V, J and clone size, and the DNA gave D and trimming. The sample includes some 160,000 clones, with approximately 80% observed a single time. The ten largest clones capture approximately 8% of the sample.

The receptor's source is a male donor in good health and CMV-seropositive. The sample taken for sequencing was PBMCs. Recombination linked TRBV5-4 to TRBJ1-2; the best D guess is TRBD1, with 6 bases matching. The nucleotides read TGTGCCAGCAGCTCCCAGGGGCAGGTTGGTGGCTACACCTTC. This codes for CASSSQGQVGGYTF.